The clone carrying this T cell receptor beta chain was seen only once. Samples each had at least 5 micrograms of total RNA extracted. This entry is derived from a study of blood T cells in healthy people across ages. A sample-barcoded 5' primer and a J-beta primer mix were used in a second PCR of about 7 to 12 cycles. Via MiXCR, TCRdb re-called the 5' RACE reads, giving one row per CDR3 protein. The sample consists of over 600,000 distinct CDR3 sequences, over 40% of them appearing once. The germline V and J ends were trimmed by 3 bases and 4 bases, with 9 bases remaining between them. The CDR3 totals 13 residues. Looked up from germline, CDR1 is SGDLS and CDR2 is YYNGEE.

The sample was blood. The clonotype originates from a man of 80 years or more in good health. This rearrangement joins TRBV9 to TRBJ2-3; D is unresolved. As DNA, the CDR3 is TGTGCCAGCAGCGCTAACCCCGCAGATACGCAGTATTTT. Protein sequence: CASSANPADTQYF. The full variable domain, completed using reference TRBV9 and TRBJ2-3, is DSGVTQTPKHLITATGQRVTLRCSPRSGDLSVYWYQQSLDQGLQFLIQYYNGEERAKGNILERFSAQQFPDLHSELNLSSLELGDSALYFCASSANPADTQYFGPGTRLTVL.